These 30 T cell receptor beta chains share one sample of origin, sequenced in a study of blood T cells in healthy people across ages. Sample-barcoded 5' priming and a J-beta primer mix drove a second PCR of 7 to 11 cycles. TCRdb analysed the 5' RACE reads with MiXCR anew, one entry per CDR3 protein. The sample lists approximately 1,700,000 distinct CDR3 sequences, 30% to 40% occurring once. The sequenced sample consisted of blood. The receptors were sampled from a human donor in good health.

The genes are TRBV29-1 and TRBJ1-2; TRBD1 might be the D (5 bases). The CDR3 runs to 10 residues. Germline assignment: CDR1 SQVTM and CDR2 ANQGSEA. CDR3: CNVRGYGYTF. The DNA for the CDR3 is TGCAACGTACGGGGGTATGGCTACACCTTC.

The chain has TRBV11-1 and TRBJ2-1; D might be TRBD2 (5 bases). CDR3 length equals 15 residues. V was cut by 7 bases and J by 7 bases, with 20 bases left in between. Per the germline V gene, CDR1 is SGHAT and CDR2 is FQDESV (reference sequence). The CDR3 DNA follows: TGTGCCAGCACCAAAGGTTTTGGTGGGGAGAATGAGCAGTTCTTC. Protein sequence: CASTKGFGGENEQFF.

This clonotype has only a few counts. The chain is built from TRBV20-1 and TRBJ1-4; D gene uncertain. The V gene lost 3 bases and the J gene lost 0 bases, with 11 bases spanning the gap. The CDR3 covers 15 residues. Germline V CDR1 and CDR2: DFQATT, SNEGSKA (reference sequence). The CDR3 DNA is TGCAGTGCTAGGGTTACAGATGCAACTAATGAAAAACTGTTTTTT. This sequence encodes CSARVTDATNEKLFF.

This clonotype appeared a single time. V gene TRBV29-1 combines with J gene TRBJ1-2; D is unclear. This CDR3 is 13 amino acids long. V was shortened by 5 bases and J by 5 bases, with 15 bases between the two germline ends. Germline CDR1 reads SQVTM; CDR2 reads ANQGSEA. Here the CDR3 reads CSVNSPRDYGYTF. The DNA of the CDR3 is TGCAGCGTTAATAGTCCCCGGGATTATGGCTACACCTTC.

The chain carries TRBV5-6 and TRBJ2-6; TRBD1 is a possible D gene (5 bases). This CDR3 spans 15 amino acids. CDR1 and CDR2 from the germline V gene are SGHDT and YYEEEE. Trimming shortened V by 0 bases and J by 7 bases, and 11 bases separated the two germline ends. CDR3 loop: CASSLDQGIANVLTF. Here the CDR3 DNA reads TGTGCCAGCAGCTTGGATCAGGGTATTGCCAACGTCCTGACTTTC.

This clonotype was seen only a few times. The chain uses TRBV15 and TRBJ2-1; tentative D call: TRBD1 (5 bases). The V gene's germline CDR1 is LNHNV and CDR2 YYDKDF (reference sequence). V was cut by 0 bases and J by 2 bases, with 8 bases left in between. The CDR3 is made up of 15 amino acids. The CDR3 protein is CATSRDGRAYNEQFF. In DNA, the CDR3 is TGTGCCACCAGCAGAGATGGCAGGGCCTACAATGAGCAGTTCTTC.

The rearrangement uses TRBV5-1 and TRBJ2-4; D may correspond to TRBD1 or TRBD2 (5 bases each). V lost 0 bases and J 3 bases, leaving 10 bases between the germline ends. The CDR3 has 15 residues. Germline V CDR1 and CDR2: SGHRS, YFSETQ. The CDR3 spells CASSLEPGRKNIQYF. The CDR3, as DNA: TGCGCCAGCAGCTTGGAGCCGGGACGCAAAAACATTCAGTACTTC. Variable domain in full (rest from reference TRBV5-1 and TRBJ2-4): KAGVTQTPRYLIKTRGQQVTLSCSPISGHRSVSWYQQTPGQGLQFLFEYFSETQRNKGNFPGRFSGRQFSNSRSEMNVSTLELGDSALYLCASSLEPGRKNIQYFGAGTRLSVL.

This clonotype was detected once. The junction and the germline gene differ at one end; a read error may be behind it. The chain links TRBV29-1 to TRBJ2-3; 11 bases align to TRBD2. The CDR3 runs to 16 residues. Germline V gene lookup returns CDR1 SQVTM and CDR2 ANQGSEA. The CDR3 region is CSVGWLAGGRTDMQYF. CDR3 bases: TGCAGCGTTGGATGGCTAGCGGGGGGACGCACAGATATGCAGTATTTT.

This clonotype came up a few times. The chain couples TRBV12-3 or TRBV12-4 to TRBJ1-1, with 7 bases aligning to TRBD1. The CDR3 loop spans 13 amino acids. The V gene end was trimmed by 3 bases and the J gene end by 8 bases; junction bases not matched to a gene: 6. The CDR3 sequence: CASSFPGTEEAFF. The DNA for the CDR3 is TGTGCCAGCAGTTTCCCGGGGACAGAGGAAGCTTTCTTT.

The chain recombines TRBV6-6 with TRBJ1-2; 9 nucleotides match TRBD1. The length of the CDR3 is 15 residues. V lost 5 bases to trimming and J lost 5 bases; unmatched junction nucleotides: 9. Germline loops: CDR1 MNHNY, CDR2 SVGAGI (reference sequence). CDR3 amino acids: CASSHTGGGWYGYTF. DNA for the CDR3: TGTGCCAGCAGTCATACAGGGGGCGGTTGGTATGGCTACACCTTC.

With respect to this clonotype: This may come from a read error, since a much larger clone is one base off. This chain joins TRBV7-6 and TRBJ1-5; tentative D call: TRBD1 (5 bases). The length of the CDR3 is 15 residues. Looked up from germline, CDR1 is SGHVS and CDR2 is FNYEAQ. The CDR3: CASNLERGFNQPQHF. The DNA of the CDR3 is TGTGCCAGCAACTTAGAAAGGGGATTCAATCAGCCCCAGCATTTT.

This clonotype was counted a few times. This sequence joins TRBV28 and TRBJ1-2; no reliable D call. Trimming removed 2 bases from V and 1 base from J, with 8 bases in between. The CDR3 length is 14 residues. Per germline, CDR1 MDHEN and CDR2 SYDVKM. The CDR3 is CASSLIGDNYGYTF. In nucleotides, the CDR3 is TGTGCCAGCAGTTTAATAGGTGATAACTATGGCTACACCTTC.

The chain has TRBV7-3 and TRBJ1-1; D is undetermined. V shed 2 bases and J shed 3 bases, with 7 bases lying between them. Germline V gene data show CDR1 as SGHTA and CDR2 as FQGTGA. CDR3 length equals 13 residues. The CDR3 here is CASSLGSHTEAFF. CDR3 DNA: TGTGCCAGCAGCTTAGGATCCCACACTGAAGCTTTCTTT.

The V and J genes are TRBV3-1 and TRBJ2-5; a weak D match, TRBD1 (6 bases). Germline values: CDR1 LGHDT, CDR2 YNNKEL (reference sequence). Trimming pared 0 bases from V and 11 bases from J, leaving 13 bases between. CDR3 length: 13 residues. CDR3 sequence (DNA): TGTGCCAGCAGCCAAGAGGACAGCGACCAGCAGTACTTC. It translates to CASSQEDSDQQYF.

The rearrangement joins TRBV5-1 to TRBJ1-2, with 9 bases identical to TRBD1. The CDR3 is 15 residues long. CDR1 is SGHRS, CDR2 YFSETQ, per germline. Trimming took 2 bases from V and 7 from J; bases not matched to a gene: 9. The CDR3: CASSLTGTGTAGYTF. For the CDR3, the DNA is TGCGCCAGCAGCTTAACCGGGACAGGGACAGCTGGCTACACCTTC.

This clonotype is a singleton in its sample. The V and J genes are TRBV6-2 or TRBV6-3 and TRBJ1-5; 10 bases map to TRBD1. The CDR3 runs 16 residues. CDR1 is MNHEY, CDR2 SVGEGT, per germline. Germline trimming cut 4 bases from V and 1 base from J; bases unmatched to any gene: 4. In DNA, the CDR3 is TGTGCCAGCAGTTCTGGGGACAGGGGAAGCAATCAGCCCCAGCATTTT. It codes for CASSSGDRGSNQPQHF.

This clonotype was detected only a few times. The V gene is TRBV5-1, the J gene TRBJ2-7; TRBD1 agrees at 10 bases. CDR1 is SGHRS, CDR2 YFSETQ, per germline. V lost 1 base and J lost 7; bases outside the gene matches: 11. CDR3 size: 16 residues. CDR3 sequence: CASSLPTGTGEEEQYF. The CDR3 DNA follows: TGCGCCAGCAGCTTGCCCACCGGGACAGGGGAAGAGGAGCAGTACTTC.

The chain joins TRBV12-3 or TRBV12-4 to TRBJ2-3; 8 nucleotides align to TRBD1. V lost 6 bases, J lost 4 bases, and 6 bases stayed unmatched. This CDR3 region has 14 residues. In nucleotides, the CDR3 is TGTGCCAGCAGGCGGGACAGGAGCGCAGATACGCAGTATTTT. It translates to CASRRDRSADTQYF.

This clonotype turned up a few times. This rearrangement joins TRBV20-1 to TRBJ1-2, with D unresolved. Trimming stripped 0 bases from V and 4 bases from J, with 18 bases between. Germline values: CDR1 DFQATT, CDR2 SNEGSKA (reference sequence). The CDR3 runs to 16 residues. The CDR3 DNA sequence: TGCAGTGCTAGAGATCTGTCTTCAGAAGAGGCCTATGGCTACACCTTC. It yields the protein CSARDLSSEEAYGYTF.

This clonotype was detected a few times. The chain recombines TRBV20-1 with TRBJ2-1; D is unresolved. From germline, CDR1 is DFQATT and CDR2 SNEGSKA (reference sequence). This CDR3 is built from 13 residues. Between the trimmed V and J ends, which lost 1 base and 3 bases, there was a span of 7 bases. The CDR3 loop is CSARGVVYNEQFF. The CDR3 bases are TGCAGTGCTAGAGGGGTAGTCTACAATGAGCAGTTCTTC.

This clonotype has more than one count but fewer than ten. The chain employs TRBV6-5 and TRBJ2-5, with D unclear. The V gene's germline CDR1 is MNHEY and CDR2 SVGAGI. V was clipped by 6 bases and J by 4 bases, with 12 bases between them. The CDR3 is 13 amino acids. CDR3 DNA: TGTGCCAGCAGACGTCCTGTTGCAGAGACCCAGTACTTC. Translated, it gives CASRRPVAETQYF.

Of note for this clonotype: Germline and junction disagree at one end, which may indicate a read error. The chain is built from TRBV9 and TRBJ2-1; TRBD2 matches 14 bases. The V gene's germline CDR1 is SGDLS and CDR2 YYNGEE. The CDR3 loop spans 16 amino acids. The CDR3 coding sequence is TGTGCCAGCAATCGACTAGCGGGGGGGCAATACAATGAGCCGTTCTTC. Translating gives CASNRLAGGQYNEPFF.

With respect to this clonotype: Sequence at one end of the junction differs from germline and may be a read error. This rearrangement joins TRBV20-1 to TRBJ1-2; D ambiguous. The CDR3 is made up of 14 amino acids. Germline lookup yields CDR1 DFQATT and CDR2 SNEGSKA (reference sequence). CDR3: CSAARLPPGYDYTF. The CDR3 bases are TGCAGTGCTGCCCGACTCCCCCCAGGCTATGACTACACCTTC.

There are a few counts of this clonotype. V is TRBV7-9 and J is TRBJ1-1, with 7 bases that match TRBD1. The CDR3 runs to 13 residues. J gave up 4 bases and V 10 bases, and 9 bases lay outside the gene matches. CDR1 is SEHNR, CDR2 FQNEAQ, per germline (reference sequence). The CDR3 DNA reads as TGTGCCACCGGGACAGAAGGGTTCACTGAAGCTTTCTTT. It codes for CATGTEGFTEAFF.

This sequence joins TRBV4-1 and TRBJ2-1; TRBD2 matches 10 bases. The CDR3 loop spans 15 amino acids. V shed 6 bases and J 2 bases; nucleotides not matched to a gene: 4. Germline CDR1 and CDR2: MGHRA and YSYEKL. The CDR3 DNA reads TGCGCCAGCAGGAGGACTAGCGGACCCTACAATGAGCAGTTCTTC. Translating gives CASRRTSGPYNEQFF.

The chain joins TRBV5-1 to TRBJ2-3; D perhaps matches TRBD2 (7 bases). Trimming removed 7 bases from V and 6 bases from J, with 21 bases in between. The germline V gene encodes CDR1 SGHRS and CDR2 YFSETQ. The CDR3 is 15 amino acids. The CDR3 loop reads CASFMGGADSDTQYF. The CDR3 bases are TGCGCCAGCTTCATGGGGGGGGCAGATTCGGATACGCAGTATTTT.

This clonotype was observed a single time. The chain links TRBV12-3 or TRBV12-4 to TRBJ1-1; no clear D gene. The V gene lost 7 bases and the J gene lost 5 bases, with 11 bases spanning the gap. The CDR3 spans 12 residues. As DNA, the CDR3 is TGTGCCAGCAAGCGGACGGGAACTGAAGCTTTCTTT. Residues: CASKRTGTEAFF.

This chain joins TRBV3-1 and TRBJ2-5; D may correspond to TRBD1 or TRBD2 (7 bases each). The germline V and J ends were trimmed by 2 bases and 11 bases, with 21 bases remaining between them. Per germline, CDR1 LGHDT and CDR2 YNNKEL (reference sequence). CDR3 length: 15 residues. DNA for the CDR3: TGTGCCAGCAGCCAAAAGACAGGGAGGGTTGGAGAGCAGTACTTC. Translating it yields CASSQKTGRVGEQYF.

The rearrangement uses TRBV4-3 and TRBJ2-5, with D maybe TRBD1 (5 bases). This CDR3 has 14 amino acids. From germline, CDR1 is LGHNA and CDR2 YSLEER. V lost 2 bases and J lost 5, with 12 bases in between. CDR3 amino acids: CASSQPGPGETQYF. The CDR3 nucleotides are TGCGCCAGCAGCCAACCTGGACCAGGGGAGACCCAGTACTTC.

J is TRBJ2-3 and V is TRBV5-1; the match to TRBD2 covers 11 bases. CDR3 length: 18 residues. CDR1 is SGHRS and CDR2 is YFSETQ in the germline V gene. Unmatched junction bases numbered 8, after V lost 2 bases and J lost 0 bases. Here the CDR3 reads CASSFRLAGGTSTDTQYF. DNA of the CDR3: TGCGCCAGCAGCTTCCGGCTAGCGGGGGGAACTAGCACAGATACGCAGTATTTT.